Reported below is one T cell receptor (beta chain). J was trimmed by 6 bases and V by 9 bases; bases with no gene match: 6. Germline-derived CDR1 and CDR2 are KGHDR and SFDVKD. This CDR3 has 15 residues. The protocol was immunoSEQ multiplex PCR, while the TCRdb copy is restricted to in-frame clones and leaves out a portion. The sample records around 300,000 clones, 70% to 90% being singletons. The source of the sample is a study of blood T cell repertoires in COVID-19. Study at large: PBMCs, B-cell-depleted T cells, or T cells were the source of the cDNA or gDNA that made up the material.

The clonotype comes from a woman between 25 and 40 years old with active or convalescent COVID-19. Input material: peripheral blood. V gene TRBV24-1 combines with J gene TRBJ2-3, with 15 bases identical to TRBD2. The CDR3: CATGTSGGPGDTQYF. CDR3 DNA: TGTGCCACCGGGACTAGCGGGGGGCCAGGGGATACGCAGTATTTT.